The 21 T cell receptor beta chains below all came from one sample that was sequenced in a study of T-cell reconstitution after alpha-beta-depleted transplantation in children. TCRbeta library construction was performed incorporating unique molecular identifiers. TCRdb re-derived calls from the PCR reads in MiXCR, one entry per CDR3 protein. In the table there are about 980,000 distinct CDR3 sequences, around 30% of which are singletons. Sample: PBMCs, mostly from graft donor cells, taken 360 days after TCRalphabeta/CD19-depleted stem cell transplant. The receptors stem from a boy younger than two who had a stem cell transplant for SCID, so the T cells may come from the graft donor.

The table lists this clonotype with a few counts. The chain joins TRBV2 to TRBJ1-4, with D perhaps TRBD1 (6 bases). The CDR3 consists of 16 residues. Deletions cut 6 bases from V and 4 bases from J, with 18 bases between. Germline V gives CDR1 SNHLY, CDR2 FYNNEI. The CDR3 is CASSTQGGENNEKLFF. The CDR3, as DNA: TGTGCCAGCAGCACACAGGGAGGAGAGAATAATGAAAAACTGTTTTTT. Full variable domain (rest looked up from reference TRBV2 and TRBJ1-4): EPEVTQTPSHQVTQMGQEVILRCVPISNHLYFYWYRQILGQKVEFLVSFYNNEISEKSEIFDDQFSVERPDGSNFTLKIRSTKLEDSAMYFCASSTQGGENNEKLFFGSGTQLSVL.

The gene calls are TRBV5-6 and TRBJ2-7; D call uncertain. The V end lost 4 bases, the J end lost 2 bases, and 7 bases lay between the germline ends. Germline CDR1 and CDR2: SGHDT and YYEEEE. The CDR3 totals 12 residues. DNA of the CDR3: TGTGCCAGCAGCATCGACCCCTACGAGCAGTACTTC. Its protein is CASSIDPYEQYF. The full variable domain, with the rest looked up from reference TRBV5-6 and TRBJ2-7, is DAGVTQSPTHLIKTRGQQVTLRCSPKSGHDTVSWYQQALGQGPQFIFQYYEEEERQRGNFPDRFSGHQFPNYSSELNVNALLLGDSALYLCASSIDPYEQYFGPGTRLTVT.

This clonotype was observed a handful of times. This sequence joins TRBV5-6 and TRBJ2-6; no clear D. Per the germline V gene, CDR1 is SGHDT and CDR2 is YYEEEE. The V end was cut by 3 bases, the J end by 3 bases, with 10 bases between. This CDR3 has 15 amino acids. The CDR3 here is CASSSPSYGANVLTF. The CDR3, as DNA: TGTGCCAGCAGCTCCCCAAGTTATGGGGCCAACGTCCTGACTTTC.

CDR3 sequence reads: CASSDRGFGPNYYEQYF. The CDR3 nucleotides read TGTGCCAGCAGCGATAGGGGGTTCGGACCGAACTACTACGAGCAGTACTTC. The V call is TRBV13, the J call TRBJ2-7; weak D call: TRBD1 (6 bases). CDR1 is PRHDT, CDR2 FYEKMQ, per germline (reference sequence). With 5 bases removed from V and 3 bases from J, the gap between germline ends came to 23 bases. This CDR3 contains 17 residues. The variable domain in full, completed from reference TRBV13 and TRBJ2-7, reads AAGVIQSPRHLIKEKRETATLKCYPIPRHDTVYWYQQGPGQDPQFLISFYEKMQSDKGSIPDRFSAQQFSDYHSELNMSSLELGDSALYFCASSDRGFGPNYYEQYFGPGTRLTVT.

V and J are TRBV20-1 and TRBJ2-7; D assignment may be TRBD1 or TRBD2 (6 bases each). The CDR3 loop spans 17 amino acids. The V end was cut by 5 bases, the J end by 1 base, with 24 bases between. Germline CDR1 DFQATT, CDR2 SNEGSKA (reference sequence). In DNA, the CDR3 is TGCAGTGCTTGGCAAGTCAGGGGAACGGGGGCTTCCTACGAGCAGTACTTC. Its translation: CSAWQVRGTGASYEQYF.

The rearrangement joins TRBV6-5 to TRBJ2-6; possibly TRBD1 for D (5 bases). The CDR3 totals 16 residues. Germline-derived CDR1 and CDR2 are MNHEY and SVGAGI. V was cut by 4 bases and J by 0 bases, with 10 bases left in between. The CDR3 region is CASSSPQGSGANVLTF. The CDR3 region has the DNA TGTGCCAGCAGTTCACCTCAGGGCTCTGGGGCCAACGTCCTGACTTTC.

This chain's CDR3 is CASSYFPSSRNTQYF. CDR3 sequence (DNA): TGTGCCAGCAGTTATTTTCCGTCCTCCCGGAATACGCAGTATTTT. The chain carries TRBV6-2 or TRBV6-3 and TRBJ2-3; D gene uncertain. Germline V gene data show CDR1 as MNHEY and CDR2 as SVGEGT. The CDR3 has 15 residues. V was trimmed by 3 bases and J by 7 bases, leaving 17 bases between them.

The V call is TRBV7-8, the J call TRBJ2-7; no firm D call. Trimming took 4 bases from V and 7 from J, leaving 17 bases between them. The CDR3 loop spans 14 amino acids. The germline V gene has CDR1 SGHVS and CDR2 FQNEAQ. The CDR3 spells CASSSYLGVGEQYF. The DNA of the CDR3 is TGTGCCAGCAGCTCATACCTTGGGGTGGGGGAGCAGTACTTC.

The gene calls are TRBV20-1 and TRBJ1-5; 9 positions agree with TRBD1. The CDR3 has 16 residues. Trimming at V came to 5 bases and at J to 11 bases, leaving 19 bases not matched to a gene. Germline V gives CDR1 DFQATT, CDR2 SNEGSKA (reference sequence). CDR3 loop: CSASSPGTGRAMAQHF. For the CDR3, the DNA is TGCAGTGCTTCTTCTCCCGGGACAGGGAGGGCCATGGCCCAGCATTTT.

V usage is TRBV7-2 and J usage is TRBJ2-3; 10 positions agree with TRBD2. V trimming: 5 bases; J trimming: 5 bases; junction bases outside the gene matches: 7. The CDR3 is 15 residues long. CDR1 and CDR2 (germline): SGHTA, FQGNSA. The CDR3 loop is CASSPAGGRIDTQYF. CDR3 nucleotides: TGTGCCAGCAGCCCAGCGGGGGGGCGGATAGATACGCAGTATTTT.

This chain connects TRBV5-1 to TRBJ2-7, with 10 bases lining up with TRBD1. With V trimmed by 4 bases and J by 5 bases, 12 bases remained unmatched. This CDR3 is built from 16 residues. CDR1 is SGHRS and CDR2 is YFSETQ in the germline V gene. The CDR3 region is CASSTETGTGVNEQYF. In nucleotides, the CDR3 is TGCGCCAGCAGCACAGAAACCGGGACAGGGGTCAACGAGCAGTACTTC.

CDR3 region: CASSPTWGYTDTQYF. The CDR3 DNA reads TGCGCCAGCAGCCCAACCTGGGGGTACACAGATACGCAGTATTTT. The chain combines TRBV5-1 with TRBJ2-3, with D perhaps assigned TRBD1 or TRBD2 (5 bases each). In germline, CDR1 is SGHRS, CDR2 YFSETQ. The CDR3 has 15 amino acids. V was clipped by 4 bases and J by 2 bases, with 14 bases between them.

The V call is TRBV19, the J call TRBJ1-2; possibly TRBD1 for D (5 bases). The CDR3 consists of 14 residues. The ends were cut back, 3 bases at V and 4 bases at J, with 12 bases in the middle. Germline-derived CDR1 and CDR2 are LNHDA and SQIVND (reference sequence). The CDR3 sequence is CASSIRGGLYGYTF. The CDR3 DNA sequence: TGTGCCAGTAGTATTCGGGGCGGACTCTATGGCTACACCTTC.

This chain links TRBV27 with TRBJ2-1; D may match TRBD1 or TRBD2 (6 bases each). The CDR3 is made up of 14 amino acids. The germline gives CDR1 MNHEY, CDR2 SMNVEV (reference sequence). Trimming took off 5 bases at V and 8 bases at J, with 16 bases between the two ends. The CDR3, as DNA: TGTGCCAGCAGTCTTAGGGGGGAAGGGGATGAGCAGTTCTTC. Translated, it gives CASSLRGEGDEQFF.

This chain connects TRBV27 to TRBJ1-1; D gene ambiguous. V dropped 4 bases and J dropped 4 bases, with 10 bases sitting between them. Germline assignment: CDR1 MNHEY and CDR2 SMNVEV (reference sequence). This CDR3 comprises 13 residues. CDR3 residues: CASSSRGSTEAFF. The CDR3 DNA sequence: TGTGCCAGCAGTTCGCGAGGGTCCACTGAAGCTTTCTTT.

In its sample, this clonotype was seen once. V gene TRBV18 combines with J gene TRBJ2-7; D possibly matches TRBD1 or TRBD2 (5 bases each). CDR3 length: 12 residues. The V gene lost 3 bases and the J gene lost 7 bases, with 10 bases spanning the gap. The germline V gene encodes CDR1 KGHSH and CDR2 LQKENI. In DNA, the CDR3 is TGTGCCAGCTCACCGTGGGACGGTGAGCAGTACTTC. It specifies CASSPWDGEQYF.

This rearrangement joins TRBV2 to TRBJ2-2; D could derive from TRBD1 or TRBD2 (5 bases each). V lost 4 bases and J lost 6, with 12 bases in between. Per the germline V gene, CDR1 is SNHLY and CDR2 is FYNNEI. CDR3 length equals 14 residues. The CDR3 sequence is CASSVGGSAGELFF. DNA of the CDR3: TGTGCCAGCAGTGTTGGGGGTTCGGCCGGGGAGCTGTTTTTT.

The chain couples TRBV29-1 to TRBJ2-1; TRBD1 might be the D (6 bases). The CDR3 totals 14 residues. Germline lookup yields CDR1 SQVTM and CDR2 ANQGSEA. V was trimmed by 0 bases and J by 0 bases, leaving 6 bases between them. The CDR3 sequence: CSVEEDSSYNEQFF. CDR3 DNA sequence: TGCAGCGTTGAAGAGGACAGCTCCTACAATGAGCAGTTCTTC.

The chain recombines TRBV6-1 with TRBJ2-7; D ambiguous. Trimming left V 9 bases short and J 2 bases short, with 17 bases between. The germline CDR1 and CDR2 sequences are MNHNS and SASEGT. The CDR3 has 14 amino acids. The DNA for the CDR3 is TGTGCCAGTGGATGGTTGTTAAGCCCCTACGAGCAGTACTTC. It yields the protein CASGWLLSPYEQYF.

The chain couples TRBV27 to TRBJ1-2; D not resolved. The CDR3 consists of 14 residues. The V and J ends lost 0 bases and 4 bases respectively, with 9 bases between them. From germline, CDR1 is MNHEY and CDR2 SMNVEV (reference sequence). The CDR3 reads CASSLSPTAYGYTF. CDR3 DNA sequence: TGTGCCAGCAGTTTATCGCCCACTGCCTATGGCTACACCTTC.

This clonotype appeared many times. The chain is built from TRBV18 and TRBJ2-5; D is perhaps TRBD1 (6 bases). Trimming removed 3 bases at V and 1 base at J, with 9 bases between. CDR1 and CDR2 from the germline V gene are KGHSH and LQKENI. The CDR3 totals 14 residues. The CDR3 region has the DNA TGTGCCAGCTCACCGAGGGGGTTCCAAGAGACCCAGTACTTC. Its translation: CASSPRGFQETQYF.